The 7 T cell receptor beta chains in this list originate from one sample, sequenced in a study of blood T cell repertoires in COVID-19. Generated by immunoSEQ multiplex PCR, the TCRdb table keeps only in-frame clones and is missing some. The table shows some 93,000 clones, with roughly 90% occurring only once. Specimen: peripheral blood. The receptors come from a woman aged 80 or older with acute or convalescent COVID-19.

The J gene is TRBJ1-5, the V gene TRBV6-6, with 11 nucleotides matching TRBD1. The J segment lost 2 bases and the V segment lost 5 bases, leaving 14 bases of the junction unmatched. Germline V gene lookup returns CDR1 MNHNY and CDR2 SVGAGI (reference sequence). The CDR3 consists of 19 residues. CDR3: CASSHWPGQGERGNQPQHF. The DNA for the CDR3 is TGTGCCAGCAGTCATTGGCCGGGACAGGGGGAGAGGGGCAATCAGCCCCAGCATTTT.

The chain is built from TRBV5-1 and TRBJ2-1, with 14 bases lining up with TRBD2. The CDR3 is 19 residues long. V lost 4 bases to trimming and J lost 0 bases; unmatched junction nucleotides: 9. Germline V gives CDR1 SGHRS, CDR2 YFSETQ. In DNA form, the CDR3 reads TGCGCCAGCAGCAGCGGACTAGCGGGGGGACCTAGCTCCTACAATGAGCAGTTCTTC. Its translation: CASSSGLAGGPSSYNEQFF.

The chain joins TRBV3-1 (or the pseudogene TRBV3-2) to TRBJ2-3, with 10 bases matching TRBD2. Unmatched junction bases numbered 5, after V lost 2 bases and J lost 6 bases. CDR1 is LGHDT and CDR2 is YNNKEL in the germline V gene (reference sequence). The CDR3 sequence is 15 residues long. In DNA form, the CDR3 reads TGTGCCAGCAGCCAAACCCTAGCGGGGGCGGATACGCAGTATTTT. This gives the protein CASSQTLAGADTQYF.

The rearrangement links TRBV30 to TRBJ2-2; 7 nucleotides agree with TRBD1. The germline CDR1 and CDR2 sequences are GTSNPN and SVGIG (reference sequence). The CDR3 extends over 14 amino acids. The V gene end was trimmed by 4 bases and the J gene end by 2 bases; junction bases not matched to a gene: 4. The chain's CDR3 is CAWTGTENTGELFF. DNA of the CDR3: TGTGCCTGGACCGGGACAGAAAACACCGGGGAGCTGTTTTTT.

In nucleotides, the CDR3 is TGTGCCACCAGCAGAGATCGGGGGGCAGGAGGCTACACCTTC. As protein: CATSRDRGAGGYTF. The V and J genes are TRBV15 and TRBJ1-2; D may be TRBD1 (6 bases). The CDR3 covers 14 residues. The germline V and J ends were trimmed by 0 bases and 8 bases, with 13 bases remaining between them. CDR1 and CDR2 from the germline V gene are LNHNV and YYDKDF (reference sequence).

The chain combines TRBV15 with TRBJ2-5; 10 positions match TRBD2. The junction had 12 bases not matched to a gene; V was cut back by 6 bases and J by 2 bases. The CDR3 contains 17 residues. Germline-derived CDR1 and CDR2 are LNHNV and YYDKDF (reference sequence). The CDR3 DNA reads as TGTGCCACCAGGTCCGCGGGTAGCGGGGGGATACAAGAGACCCAGTACTTC. This gives the protein CATRSAGSGGIQETQYF.

The V gene is TRBV21-1, the J gene TRBJ1-3. TRBV21-1 is noted as a pseudogene. This CDR3 is built from 15 residues. CDR3 DNA: TGTGCCAGCAGCAACGAGGGTAGCTCTGGAAACACCATATATTTT. Residues: CASSNEGSSGNTIYF.